A single sample is the source of the 19 T cell receptor beta chains below, sequenced in a study of CD8 T cells in Susac syndrome. It was with random hexamers that 0.5 to 1 ug RNA was reverse transcribed. MiXCR, run by TCRdb on the immunoSEQ multiplex PCR reads, gives a single entry per CDR3 protein. The table has fewer than 90,000 distinct CDR3 sequences, 94% seen once; the top ten hold roughly 0.97%. The sequenced material came from CD8+ T cells from PBMCs. The receptor source for this set is a human donor with Susac syndrome.

The rearrangement joins TRBV27 to TRBJ1-5; D remains unclear. The CDR3 is 13 residues long. Germline CDR1 reads MNHEY; CDR2 reads SMNVEV (reference sequence). Trimming took 6 bases from V and 6 from J, leaving 12 bases between them. The CDR3 protein is CASSHIAGQPQHF. The CDR3 DNA is TGTGCCAGCAGCCATATTGCCGGTCAGCCCCAGCATTTT.

The J gene is TRBJ2-3, the V gene TRBV20-1; 10 nucleotides align to TRBD1. Trimming took 5 bases from V and 4 from J; bases not matched to a gene: 18. The CDR3 length is 18 residues. CDR1 and CDR2 (germline): DFQATT, SNEGSKA (reference sequence). Written as DNA, the CDR3 is TGCAGTGCTCCTCCGGGACAGGGGAATAGCTGGATAGCAGATACGCAGTATTTT. This codes for CSAPPGQGNSWIADTQYF.

The chain links TRBV13 to TRBJ2-1; D may be TRBD1 (6 bases). The CDR3 covers 15 residues. CDR1 PRHDT and CDR2 FYEKMQ come from the germline V gene (reference sequence). Trimming took off 5 bases at V and 8 bases at J, with 19 bases between the two ends. The CDR3 DNA reads as TGTGCCAGCAGCAATACAGGGCTAGTCTATTATGAGCAGTTCTTC. Its protein is CASSNTGLVYYEQFF.

J is TRBJ2-1 and V is TRBV28; 14 positions match TRBD2. The CDR3 spans 19 residues. Per germline, CDR1 MDHEN and CDR2 SYDVKM. Trimming at V came to 8 bases and at J to 0 bases, leaving 12 bases not matched to a gene. The CDR3 bases are TGTGCCAGCCAAACCGGACTAGCGGGAGGTGTAGGCTCCTACAATGAGCAGTTCTTC. Its translation is CASQTGLAGGVGSYNEQFF.

J is TRBJ2-1 and V is TRBV27; 7 nucleotides align to TRBD2. Per the germline V gene, CDR1 is MNHEY and CDR2 is SMNVEV (reference sequence). The CDR3 consists of 15 residues. V lost 5 bases and J lost 5; bases outside the gene matches: 9. The CDR3 region has the DNA TGTGCCAGCAGTCCAGGACTAGTACTGAACAATGAGCAGTTCTTC. Its protein product is CASSPGLVLNNEQFF.

The chain combines TRBV5-1 with TRBJ2-1, with D unresolved. Trimming cost V 4 bases and J 9 bases, with 2 bases left between them. Germline assignment: CDR1 SGHRS and CDR2 YFSETQ. This CDR3 contains 9 residues. The CDR3 DNA follows: TGCGCCAGCAGCCGTGAGCAGTTCTTC. Protein: CASSREQFF.

The chain carries TRBV3-1 and TRBJ2-2, with TRBD1 as a possible D gene (6 bases). The CDR3 runs to 15 residues. Germline CDR1 LGHDT, CDR2 YNNKEL (reference sequence). V was pared by 2 bases and J by 4 bases, with 11 bases between. This chain's CDR3 is CASSQTGTPTGELFF. CDR3 in DNA: TGTGCCAGCAGCCAAACCGGGACACCCACCGGGGAGCTGTTTTTT.

V is TRBV5-1 and J is TRBJ1-5, with unresolved D. V gave up 0 bases and J gave up 3 bases, with 7 bases separating them. The CDR3 loop spans 14 amino acids. The germline V gene has CDR1 SGHRS and CDR2 YFSETQ. The CDR3 coding sequence is TGCGCCAGCAGCTTGGGTTTCGACAATCAGCCCCAGCATTTT. Amino acids: CASSLGFDNQPQHF.

This rearrangement joins TRBV7-2 to TRBJ1-1; D may be TRBD1 (5 bases). V lost 8 bases to trimming and J lost 5 bases, with 9 bases between them. Germline lookup yields CDR1 SGHTA and CDR2 FQGNSA. The CDR3 sequence is 11 residues long. CDR3 coding DNA: TGTGCCAGCTCACCAGGGACTGAAGCTTTCTTT. Protein sequence: CASSPGTEAFF.

The chain couples TRBV4-1 to TRBJ2-2, with 16 bases identical to TRBD2. Germline V gene lookup returns CDR1 MGHRA and CDR2 YSYEKL. The V segment lost 0 bases and the J segment 5 bases; nucleotides outside the gene matches: 9. This CDR3 contains 20 residues. CDR3 in DNA: TGCGCCAGCAGCCAAGATGGGACTAGCGGGAGGGCCTTAAGGACCGGGGAGCTGTTTTTT. Its protein is CASSQDGTSGRALRTGELFF.

CDR3 in DNA: TGTGCCAGCAGCTCCCGGGACAGGACCTACGAGCAGTACTTC. It is translated as CASSSRDRTYEQYF. V usage is TRBV11-1 and J usage is TRBJ2-7; 8 positions agree with TRBD1. The CDR3 contains 14 residues. The V segment lost 4 bases and the J segment 2 bases; nucleotides outside the gene matches: 4. Germline assignment: CDR1 SGHAT and CDR2 FQDESV (reference sequence).

The chain recombines TRBV27 with TRBJ2-1; 9 nucleotides match TRBD1. Germline V gene sequence: CDR1 MNHEY, CDR2 SMNVEV (reference sequence). Germline trimming cut 5 bases from V and 10 bases from J; bases unmatched to any gene: 9. The CDR3 has 14 amino acids. CDR3 protein: CASSPNRGPGEQFF. CDR3 nucleotides: TGTGCCAGCAGTCCTAACAGGGGGCCGGGGGAGCAGTTCTTC.

This clonotype was observed once. The chain links TRBV14 to TRBJ2-1, with D unresolved. Germline lookup yields CDR1 SGHDN and CDR2 FVKESK. CDR3 length: 17 amino acids. V dropped 1 base and J dropped 0 bases, with 13 bases sitting between them. The CDR3 is CASSQVLRTSSYNEQFF. The CDR3 DNA reads as TGTGCCAGCAGCCAAGTGCTTCGAACGAGCTCCTACAATGAGCAGTTCTTC.

The chain couples TRBV15 to TRBJ1-2; 9 bases fit TRBD1. The CDR3 spans 16 residues. Unmatched junction bases numbered 6, after V lost 0 bases and J lost 4 bases. CDR1 LNHNV and CDR2 YYDKDF come from the germline V gene (reference sequence). This CDR3 reads CATSRDWGQGVYGYTF. The CDR3 nucleotides are TGTGCCACCAGCAGAGATTGGGGACAGGGAGTCTATGGCTACACCTTC.

The chain recombines TRBV30 with TRBJ1-1, with D hard to call. Looked up from germline, CDR1 is GTSNPN and CDR2 is SVGIG (reference sequence). V was clipped by 1 base and J by 7 bases, with 16 bases between them. The CDR3 covers 14 residues. Here the CDR3 DNA reads TGTGCCTGGAGTGATTTGCAGCCGGGAGGTGAAGCTTTCTTT. Its translation is CAWSDLQPGGEAFF.

The V gene is TRBV5-6, the J gene TRBJ2-7; no definite D call. The CDR3 consists of 13 residues. The germline V and J ends were trimmed by 1 base and 0 bases, with 5 bases remaining between them. Germline CDR1 is SGHDT and CDR2 is YYEEEE. The DNA for the CDR3 is TGTGCCAGCAGCTTGACGAACTCCTACGAGCAGTACTTC. Its translation: CASSLTNSYEQYF.

V and J are TRBV29-1 and TRBJ2-7; 10 bases map to TRBD2. CDR1 is SQVTM, CDR2 ANQGSEA, per germline. Unmatched junction bases numbered 9, after V lost 4 bases and J lost 3 bases. The CDR3 is made up of 15 amino acids. As DNA, the CDR3 is TGCAGCGTTGGTCCTAGCGGGAGTCAAGGCTACGAGCAGTACTTC. This encodes CSVGPSGSQGYEQYF.

This rearrangement joins TRBV20-1 to TRBJ2-7, with 7 bases matching TRBD2. Germline values: CDR1 DFQATT, CDR2 SNEGSKA (reference sequence). This CDR3 is built from 15 residues. The J segment lost 5 bases and the V segment lost 2 bases, leaving 12 bases of the junction unmatched. CDR3 nucleotide sequence: TGCAGTGCTAGACCCGCGGGAGTCCGATGGGACGAGCAGTACTTC. Its translation is CSARPAGVRWDEQYF.

This chain connects TRBV13 to TRBJ2-3, with 10 bases identical to TRBD1. After removal of 5 bases from V and 1 base from J, the junction contained 6 bases not matched to a gene. From germline, CDR1 is PRHDT and CDR2 FYEKMQ (reference sequence). The length of the CDR3 is 16 residues. The CDR3 sequence: CASSPAGTGGTDTQYF. CDR3 nucleotides: TGTGCCAGCAGCCCCGCCGGGACAGGGGGCACAGATACGCAGTATTTT.